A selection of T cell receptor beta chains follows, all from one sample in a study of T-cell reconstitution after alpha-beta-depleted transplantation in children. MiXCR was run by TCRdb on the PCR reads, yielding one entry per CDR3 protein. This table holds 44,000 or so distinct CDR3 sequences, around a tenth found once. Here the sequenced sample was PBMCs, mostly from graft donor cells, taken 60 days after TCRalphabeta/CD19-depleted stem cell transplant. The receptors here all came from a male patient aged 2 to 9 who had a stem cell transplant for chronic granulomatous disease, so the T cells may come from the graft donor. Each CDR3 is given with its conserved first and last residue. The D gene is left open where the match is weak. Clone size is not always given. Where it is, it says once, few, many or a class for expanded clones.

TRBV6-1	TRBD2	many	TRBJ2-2	TGTGCCAGCACCGTCGGCGGGAGTGGCACCGGGGAGCTGTTTTTT	CASTVGGSGTGELFF
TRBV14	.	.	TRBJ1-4	TGTGCCAGCAGCCAACGGCAGGGGAAGGAAAAACTGTTTTTT	CASSQRQGKEKLFF
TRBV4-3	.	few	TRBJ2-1	TGCGCCAGCAGCCAAAAAACACCGGGACTTTTTGCCCGAGATGAGCAGTTCTTC	CASSQKTPGLFARDEQFF
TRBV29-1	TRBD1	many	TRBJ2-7	TGCAGCGTTTTTAGGACAGGGGCGTCAGGGGGCGAGCAGTACTTC	CSVFRTGASGGEQYF
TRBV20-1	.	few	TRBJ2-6	TGCAGTGCTAGAGGGGGCCCCTCTGGGGCCAACGTCCTGACTTTC	CSARGGPSGANVLTF
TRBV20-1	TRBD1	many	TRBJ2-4	TGCAGTGCACCCGACAGGGGTCGAGCCAAAAACATTCAGTACTTC	CSAPDRGRAKNIQYF
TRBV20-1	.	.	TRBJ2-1	TGCAGTGCTAGAGGGGTAGCGGATAATTACAATGAGCAGTTCTTC	CSARGVADNYNEQFF
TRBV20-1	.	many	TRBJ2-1	TGCAGTGCTAGAGGAGTAATCAATGAGCAGTTCTTC	CSARGVINEQFF
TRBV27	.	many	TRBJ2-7	TGTGCCAGCAGTTTCTTTCGGTCCTCCTACGAGCAGTACTTC	CASSFFRSSYEQYF
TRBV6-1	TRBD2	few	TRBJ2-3	TGTGCCAGCCCTTCTCCGGGGGGGTTGGATACGCAGTATTTT	CASPSPGGLDTQYF
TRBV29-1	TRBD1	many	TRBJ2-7	TGCAGCGTTTCCAGGGGGCCATACGAGCAGTACTTC	CSVSRGPYEQYF
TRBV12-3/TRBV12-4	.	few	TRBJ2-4	TGTGCCAGCAGTTGGACAGCCGGAAACATTCAGTACTTC	CASSWTAGNIQYF
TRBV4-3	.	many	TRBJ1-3	TGCGCCAGCAGCCAAGAGGGACGAACAGGGACGTCCATATATTTT	CASSQEGRTGTSIYF
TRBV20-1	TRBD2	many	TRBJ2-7	TGCAGTGCTAGAGACCCTAGCGGGAGGGACTACGAGCAGTACTTC	CSARDPSGRDYEQYF
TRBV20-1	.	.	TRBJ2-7	TGCAGTGCTAGAGGACATAAGAGCTCCTACGAGCAGTACTTC	CSARGHKSSYEQYF
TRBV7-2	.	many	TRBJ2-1	TGTGCCAGCACTGCCCCATTAAGAAATGAGCAGTTCTTC	CASTAPLRNEQFF
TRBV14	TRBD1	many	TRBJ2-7	TGTGCCAGCAGCCAAGGGTTTGCGGACAGGGAGGTCGAGCAGTACTTC	CASSQGFADREVEQYF
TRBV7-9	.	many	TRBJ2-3	TGTGCCAGCAGCTCCGCCGGTGGGGGACACAGCACAGATACGCAGTATTTT	CASSSAGGGHSTDTQYF
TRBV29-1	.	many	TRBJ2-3	TGCAGCGTTGAGGGCCGCACAGATACGCAGTATTTT	CSVEGRTDTQYF
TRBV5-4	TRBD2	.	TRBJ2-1	TGTGCCAGCAGCCCATCCGGGACTACTAATGTAGAGCAGTTCTTC	CASSPSGTTNVEQFF
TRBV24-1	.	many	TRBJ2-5	TGTGCCACCAGTGATGCAGGGCAATACAGGGAGACCCAGTACTTC	CATSDAGQYRETQYF
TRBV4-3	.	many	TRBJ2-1	TGCGCCAGCAGCCCCCACACTAGTATCAATGAGCAGTTCTTC	CASSPHTSINEQFF
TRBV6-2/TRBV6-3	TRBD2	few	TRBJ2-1	TGTGCCAGCAGTTACTTGTTTTTGGCCGGGACTAGCGGGAGGATTTCCTACAATGAGCAGTTCTTC	CASSYLFLAGTSGRISYNEQFF
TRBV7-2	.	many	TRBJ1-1	TGTGCCAGCAGCTTTTATGCGGGCAGCGTTTCTGGGCTGAACACTGAAGCTTTCTTT	CASSFYAGSVSGLNTEAFF
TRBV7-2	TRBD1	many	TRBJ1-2	TGTGCCAGCACCACCAGGGGGGGTAACTATGGCTACACCTTC	CASTTRGGNYGYTF
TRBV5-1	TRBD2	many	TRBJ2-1	TGCGCCAGCAGCGGGGGACTAGCGTCTTACAATGAGCAGTTCTTC	CASSGGLASYNEQFF
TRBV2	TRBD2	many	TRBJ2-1	TGTGCCAGCATCGGAACTAGCGGGGGGAGCTCCTACAATGAGCAGTTCTTC	CASIGTSGGSSYNEQFF
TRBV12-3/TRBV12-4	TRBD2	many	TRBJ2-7	TGTGCCAGCAGTTTAAGGACTAGCGGACTTGGTGAGCAGTACTTC	CASSLRTSGLGEQYF
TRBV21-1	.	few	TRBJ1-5	TGTGCCAGCAGCGTCCCGGGACAGGGGATTAAAGATTGGGATCAGCCCCAGCATTTT	CASSVPGQGIKDWDQPQHF
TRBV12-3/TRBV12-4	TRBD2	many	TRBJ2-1	TGTGCCAGCAGTCCATGGCCTAGCGGGAGCTCCTACAATGAGCAGTTCTTC	CASSPWPSGSSYNEQFF
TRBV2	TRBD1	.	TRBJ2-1	TGTGCCAGTAGTTATCGACAGGGGTCGGGTGAGCAGTTCTTC	CASSYRQGSGEQFF
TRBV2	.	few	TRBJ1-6	TGTGCCAGCAGTGCGGGGGAGCTTCCCTATAATTCACCCCTCCACTTT	CASSAGELPYNSPLHF
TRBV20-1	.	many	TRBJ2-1	TGCAGTGCTAGCCCTTGGCAAGGGAATGAGCAGTTCTTC	CSASPWQGNEQFF
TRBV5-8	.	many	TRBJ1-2	TGTGCCAGCAGCTTGAGGGGTGGCTACACCTTC	CASSLRGGYTF
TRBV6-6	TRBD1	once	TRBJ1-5	TGTGCCAGCAGGGCACAGGGGGATCAGCCCCAGCATTTT	CASRAQGDQPQHF
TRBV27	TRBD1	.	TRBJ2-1	TGTGCCAGCAGTTGGACAGGGGCCGGGGAGCAGTTCTTC	CASSWTGAGEQFF
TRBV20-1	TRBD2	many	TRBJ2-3	TGCAGTGCTATACTAGCGGGAGTCGGGGCAGATACGCAGTATTTT	CSAILAGVGADTQYF
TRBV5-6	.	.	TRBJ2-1	TGTGCCAGCAGCTCCGGCCTAGTCTTCAATGAGCAGTTCTTC	CASSSGLVFNEQFF
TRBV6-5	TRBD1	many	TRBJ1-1	TGTGCCAGCAGTCCAAACAGGGGAAAAGCTTTCTTT	CASSPNRGKAFF
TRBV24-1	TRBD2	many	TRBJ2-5	TGTGCCACCAGTGATTTAAGTAGCGGGATGGGGGAGACCCAGTACTTC	CATSDLSSGMGETQYF
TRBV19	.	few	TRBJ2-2	TGTGCCAGTAGTATCTTAAGCGGGGAGCTGTTTTTT	CASSILSGELFF
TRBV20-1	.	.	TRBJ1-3	TGCAGTGCGAGGACCCCGTCTGGAAACACCATATATTTT	CSARTPSGNTIYF
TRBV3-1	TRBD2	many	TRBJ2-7	TGTGCCAGCAGTCTGTCTAGCGGGAGAACCCACGAGCAGTACTTC	CASSLSSGRTHEQYF
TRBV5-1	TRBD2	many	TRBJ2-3	TGCGCCAGCAGCCCAAGACTAGCGGGAGGCACGCAGTATTTT	CASSPRLAGGTQYF